The TCR beta chain described here comes from a study of blood T cell repertoires in COVID-19. Study information: Nucleic acid was either cDNA or gDNA, and it came from T cells, B-cell-depleted T cells, or PBMCs.

Clones were read by immunoSEQ multiplex PCR, and TCRdb kept only the in-frame ones, dropping some. The sample yields some 100,000 clones, approximately 86% seen once. This CDR3 is 11 amino acids long. Trimming pared 6 bases from V and 6 bases from J, leaving 5 bases between. This chain links TRBV12-3 or TRBV12-4 with TRBJ2-2, with D hard to call. The receptor comes from a woman aged 60 to 75 with acute or convalescent COVID-19. Sequencing was performed on peripheral blood. DNA for the CDR3: TGTGCCAGCAGCCGAGCCGGGGAGCTGTTTTTT. Its translation: CASSRAGELFF.